The 9 T cell receptor beta chains reported below all come from one sample, sequenced in a study of T cell repertoires in cytomegalovirus infection. Their specific antigens are unknown. TCRdb called the reads again in MiXCR, with one record for every CDR3 protein. The repertoire has hundreds of thousands of distinct CDR3 sequences, 33% of them found once; the top ten carry 15% to 20%. Sequenced here: cultured PBMCs, sampled from culture after CMV antigen stimulation. These receptors all stem from a human donor in good health (CMV status not recorded). Some clones in this sample may be carry-over from other donors' samples.

This clonotype was detected a few times. V usage is TRBV12-5 and J usage is TRBJ2-2; D perhaps matches TRBD1 (5 bases). Looked up from germline, CDR1 is LGHNT and CDR2 is FRNRAP. Between the trimmed V and J ends, which lost 7 bases and 7 bases, there was a span of 22 bases. The CDR3 sequence is 16 residues long. CDR3 in amino acids: CASALRTAGHVGELFF. Here the CDR3 DNA reads TGTGCTAGTGCCCTACGGACGGCAGGGCATGTCGGGGAGCTGTTTTTT.

The chain links TRBV7-2 to TRBJ2-1; weak D call: TRBD1 (6 bases). The germline V gene has CDR1 SGHTA and CDR2 FQGNSA. Trimming removed 5 bases at V and 8 bases at J, with 13 bases between. This CDR3 is 13 amino acids long. The CDR3 sequence: CASSLGALDEQFF. The CDR3, as DNA: TGTGCCAGCAGCCTGGGGGCCCTGGATGAGCAGTTCTTC.

This clonotype has a single count. The chain carries TRBV5-4 and TRBJ1-1; 9 nucleotides agree with TRBD1. The V segment lost 3 bases and the J segment 7 bases; nucleotides outside the gene matches: 7. This CDR3 contains 14 residues. Germline V CDR1 and CDR2: SGHNT, YYREEE (reference sequence). CDR3 nucleotide sequence: TGTGCCAGCAGCTATGACAGGGGGGATTTTGAAGCTTTCTTT. Residues: CASSYDRGDFEAFF.

This rearrangement joins TRBV27 to TRBJ2-1; 7 bases align to TRBD2. The CDR3 consists of 17 residues. Germline V gives CDR1 MNHEY, CDR2 SMNVEV (reference sequence). V gave up 5 bases and J gave up 7 bases; unmatched junction bases: 17. The CDR3 DNA reads TGTGCCAGCAGTCCAGGAAAGGGCGGGAGAGGATGGAATGAGCAGTTCTTC. Residues: CASSPGKGGRGWNEQFF.

The chain employs TRBV6-2 or TRBV6-3 and TRBJ1-2; D gene unclear. The V gene lost 6 bases and the J gene lost 3 bases, with 17 bases spanning the gap. The CDR3 length is 15 residues. From germline, CDR1 is MNHEY and CDR2 SVGEGT. The CDR3 nucleotides are TGTGCCAGCAGCCTACTTGGGATACGTCACTATGGCTACACCTTC. As protein: CASSLLGIRHYGYTF.

This clonotype appeared a few times. This chain connects TRBV7-9 to TRBJ2-1; 8 nucleotides agree with TRBD2. Germline trimming cut 4 bases from V and 6 bases from J; bases unmatched to any gene: 8. CDR1 and CDR2 from the germline V gene are SEHNR and FQNEAQ (reference sequence). The CDR3 spans 15 residues. CDR3 protein: CASSWGGGLSNEQFF. In DNA, the CDR3 is TGTGCCAGCAGCTGGGGCGGGGGGCTGTCCAATGAGCAGTTCTTC. Looking up the rest from reference TRBV7-9 and TRBJ2-1 gives the full variable domain: DTGVSQNPRHKITKRGQNVTFRCDPISEHNRLYWYRQTLGQGPEFLTYFQNEAQLEKSRLLSDRFSAERPKGSFSTLEIQRTEQGDSAMYLCASSWGGGLSNEQFFGPGTRLTVL.

V gene TRBV3-1 combines with J gene TRBJ2-7; no firm D call. Trimming stripped 0 bases from V and 3 bases from J, with 12 bases between. The CDR3 runs 15 residues. The germline V gene encodes CDR1 LGHDT and CDR2 YNNKEL (reference sequence). CDR3 in DNA: TGTGCCAGCAGCCAAGACCTAAACTCCCTCTACGAGCAGTACTTC. As protein: CASSQDLNSLYEQYF.

This clonotype was observed once. CDR3 region: CASSPLLLSGGYTDTQYF. DNA of the CDR3: TGTGCCAGCAGCCCCCTCTTGTTGAGCGGGGGGTACACAGATACGCAGTATTTT. The chain recombines TRBV6-2 or TRBV6-3 with TRBJ2-3, with 9 bases lining up with TRBD2. With 6 bases clipped from V and 2 bases from J, the junction kept 15 bases outside the gene matches. The CDR3 totals 18 residues. The germline gives CDR1 MNHEY, CDR2 SVGEGT.

The chain couples TRBV20-1 to TRBJ1-4, with D perhaps matching TRBD1 (5 bases). The CDR3 is 15 amino acids. Trimming left V 2 bases short and J 3 bases short, with 13 bases between. Germline V lookup: CDR1 DFQATT, CDR2 SNEGSKA (reference sequence). CDR3 region: CSARIIRGSNEKLFF. The CDR3 DNA sequence: TGCAGTGCTAGAATAATCCGGGGGTCTAATGAAAAACTGTTTTTT.